Listed here are 14 T cell receptor beta chains from one sample, sequenced in a study of PD-1 blockade in mismatch repair-deficient tumors (dated by TCRdb to between 2016 and 2019). The library came from the immunoSEQ multiplex PCR assay. TCRdb provides this immuneACCESS table in a form limited to in-frame rearrangements. Some clones are lacking; in checked studies, under half of them reflect an unresolved V gene, and why the rest are absent is not known. Within this sample are 49,000 or so clones, with over 70% of them counted one time only. Jointly, the top ten make up less than 9% of the sample. Specimen: peripheral blood, collected about 20 weeks after starting pembrolizumab. The receptors originated from an adult with mismatch repair-deficient cancer.

V and J are TRBV29-1 and TRBJ2-1, with 8 bases fitting TRBD2. This CDR3 has 16 residues. Germline V gives CDR1 SQVTM, CDR2 ANQGSEA. J gave up 6 bases and V 0 bases, and 10 bases lay outside the gene matches. CDR3 sequence: CSVEEFMAGGSNEQFF. The CDR3 coding sequence is TGCAGCGTTGAAGAATTTATGGCGGGAGGTTCCAATGAGCAGTTCTTC.

Only a few counts were recorded for this clone. CDR3 DNA sequence: TGTGCCAGCAGCTTCGAACCCTGGGGCTCCGAGCAGTACTTC. Its protein product is CASSFEPWGSEQYF. The chain links TRBV11-2 to TRBJ2-7; tentatively, D is TRBD1 (5 bases). This CDR3 has 14 residues. Per germline, CDR1 SGHAT and CDR2 FQNNGV. The V end was cut by 3 bases, the J end by 6 bases, with 15 bases between. The full variable domain, in which reference TRBV11-2 and TRBJ2-7 provide the parts outside the CDR3, is EAGVAQSPRYKIIEKRQSVAFWCNPISGHATLYWYQQILGQGPKLLIQFQNNGVVDDSQLPKDRFSAERLKGVDSTLKIQPAKLEDSAVYLCASSFEPWGSEQYFGPGTRLTVT.

The chain recombines TRBV29-1 with TRBJ2-1; D possibly corresponds to TRBD1 (6 bases). CDR3 length: 14 residues. Germline V gene data show CDR1 as SQVTM and CDR2 as ANQGSEA. Trimming removed 6 bases from V and 2 bases from J, with 14 bases in between. This CDR3 is CSVKGDLTYNEQFF. The CDR3 coding sequence is TGCAGCGTCAAGGGGGATTTGACCTACAATGAGCAGTTCTTC.

This clone was seen a few times. The chain links TRBV2 to TRBJ1-3, with D tentatively TRBD1 (5 bases). Germline V gene sequence: CDR1 SNHLY, CDR2 FYNNEI. This CDR3 is built from 13 residues. V was shortened by 7 bases and J by 3 bases, with 10 bases between the two germline ends. CDR3 residues: CASTGTVGNTIYF. CDR3 sequence (DNA): TGTGCCAGCACTGGGACGGTTGGAAACACCATATATTTT. Full variable domain (remainder filled in from reference TRBV2 and TRBJ1-3): EPEVTQTPSHQVTQMGQEVILRCVPISNHLYFYWYRQILGQKVEFLVSFYNNEISEKSEIFDDQFSVERPDGSNFTLKIRSTKLEDSAMYFCASTGTVGNTIYFGEGSWLTVV.

This clone occurred a few times. The V call is TRBV2, the J call TRBJ2-7; D gene unclear. Germline V gives CDR1 SNHLY, CDR2 FYNNEI. V lost 3 bases, J lost 1 base, and 10 bases lay in between. The CDR3 contains 14 residues. This chain's CDR3 is CASSDGLGSYEQYF. CDR3 nucleotide sequence: TGTGCCAGCAGTGACGGCCTGGGATCCTACGAGCAGTACTTC.

This chain links TRBV4-1 with TRBJ2-1; TRBD1 matches at 8 bases. In germline, CDR1 is MGHRA, CDR2 YSYEKL. J was trimmed by 6 bases and V by 4 bases; bases with no gene match: 5. CDR3 length: 14 amino acids. This CDR3 reads CASSLTDRGNEQFF. The DNA of the CDR3 is TGCGCCAGCAGCCTAACAGACAGGGGCAATGAGCAGTTCTTC.

The rearrangement joins TRBV29-1 to TRBJ1-1; 12 bases map to TRBD1. V lost 8 bases and J lost 3; bases outside the gene matches: 10. The CDR3 contains 15 residues. CDR1 is SQVTM and CDR2 is ANQGSEA in the germline V gene. This CDR3 reads CSSRDRGLGDTEAFF. CDR3 nucleotide sequence: TGCAGCTCCCGGGACAGGGGGCTCGGGGACACTGAAGCTTTCTTT.

The rearrangement joins TRBV18 to TRBJ2-3; D is unclear. This CDR3 spans 11 amino acids. Germline lookup yields CDR1 KGHSH and CDR2 LQKENI. Trimming removed 6 bases at V and 5 bases at J, with 6 bases between. The CDR3 bases are TGTGCCAGCTCGCTCCGAGATACGCAGTATTTT. Its protein product is CASSLRDTQYF.

The chain links TRBV7-2 to TRBJ2-2, with TRBD2 identical over 10 bases. CDR1 and CDR2 from the germline V gene are SGHTA and FQGNSA. With V trimmed by 2 bases and J by 4 bases, 4 bases remained unmatched. The CDR3 length is 16 residues. CDR3 nucleotide sequence: TGTGCCAGCAGCTTACAGAGCGGGAGGGCCACCGGGGAGCTGTTTTTT. It codes for CASSLQSGRATGELFF.

This sequence joins TRBV7-9 and TRBJ2-6; D not resolved. Germline V gene data show CDR1 as SEHNR and CDR2 as FQNEAQ (reference sequence). The germline V and J ends were trimmed by 1 base and 0 bases, with 4 bases remaining between them. This CDR3 is 15 amino acids long. This CDR3 is CASSLEGSGANVLTF. CDR3 bases: TGTGCCAGCAGCTTAGAGGGCTCTGGGGCCAACGTCCTGACTTTC.

The chain links TRBV7-3 to TRBJ2-3; D is ambiguous. Per germline, CDR1 SGHTA and CDR2 FQGTGA. V dropped 0 bases and J dropped 1 base, with 8 bases sitting between them. The length of the CDR3 is 15 residues. This CDR3 is CASSLTLDGTDTQYF. In DNA form, the CDR3 reads TGTGCCAGCAGCTTAACGCTTGACGGCACAGATACGCAGTATTTT.

The chain has TRBV7-3 and TRBJ2-6; the match to TRBD1 covers 8 bases. The CDR3 runs to 18 residues. Losses at the gene ends were 3 bases for V and 1 base for J; bases not matched to a gene: 8. Germline lookup yields CDR1 SGHTA and CDR2 FQGTGA. CDR3 in DNA: TGTGCCAGCAGCTTGACAGGGGTACCGAATTCTGGGGCCAACGTCCTGACTTTC. It translates to CASSLTGVPNSGANVLTF.

The CDR3 region is CASSIYGPSTDTQYF. The CDR3 region has the DNA TGTGCCAGCAGCATCTATGGGCCTAGCACAGATACGCAGTATTTT. J is TRBJ2-3 and V is TRBV13; D is unclear. V lost 5 bases to trimming and J lost 0 bases, with 12 bases between them. The CDR3 loop spans 15 amino acids. CDR1 is PRHDT, CDR2 FYEKMQ, per germline (reference sequence).

The chain joins TRBV2 to TRBJ2-7; D ambiguous. This CDR3 spans 15 amino acids. Trimming left V 6 bases short and J 2 bases short, with 17 bases between. Per germline, CDR1 SNHLY and CDR2 FYNNEI. CDR3 in amino acids: CASRAMQLFPYEQYF. The CDR3 region has the DNA TGTGCCAGCAGAGCCATGCAGCTTTTCCCCTACGAGCAGTACTTC.